The entry below gives a single TCR beta chain sequence along with its context. Its antigen is currently unknown. These data are taken from a study of shared clonotypes between healthy human individuals. Unsorted samples used roughly 95 million PBMCs for genomic DNA. V gave up 3 bases and J gave up 8 bases, with 16 bases separating them. Germline V gene lookup returns CDR1 GTSNPN and CDR2 SVGIG (reference sequence). The CDR3 runs to 13 residues. Some 30,000 T cell genomes, or approximately 300 ng DNA, went into replicate PCRs of unsorted PBMC. Sequenced by immunoSEQ multiplex PCR; TCRdb stores in-frame clones only, minus some. The sample holds about 560,000 clones, around 80% seen once. Study-wide results and limits: There were few donors, and this limited the genetic and exposure-history diversity represented.

The receptor comes from a middle-aged woman in good health. Some clones in this sample may be carry-over from other donors' samples. V gene TRBV30 combines with J gene TRBJ1-2, with D unclear. Material for sequencing was PBMCs. CDR3 amino acids: CAWRRRELGGYTF. CDR3 DNA: TGTGCCTGGAGGCGAAGGGAGTTAGGGGGCTACACCTTC. The full variable domain, its missing parts supplied by reference TRBV30 and TRBJ1-2, is SQTIHQWPATLVQPVGSPLSLECTVEGTSNPNLYWYRQAAGRGLQLLFYSVGIGQISSEVPQNLSASRPQDRQFILSSKKLLLSDSGFYLCAWRRRELGGYTFGSGTRLTVV.